These 22 T cell receptor beta chains originate from one sample sequenced in a study of blood T cell repertoires in COVID-19. The protocol was immunoSEQ multiplex PCR, while the TCRdb copy is restricted to in-frame clones and leaves out a portion. The data hold about 130,000 clones, with approximately 80% observed a single time. The material sequenced was peripheral blood. The receptors stem from a man between 35 and 55 years old with active or convalescent COVID-19.

This clone appeared a few times. J is TRBJ2-4 and V is TRBV28; perhaps TRBD2 as D (7 bases). Germline V gives CDR1 MDHEN, CDR2 SYDVKM. Trimming stripped 10 bases from V and 0 bases from J, with 16 bases between. The CDR3 contains 15 residues. CDR3 region: CATEGGGRAKNIQYF. CDR3 DNA: TGTGCCACTGAAGGGGGGGGCCGAGCCAAAAACATTCAGTACTTC.

This chain uses TRBV2 with TRBJ2-2; 11 bases align to TRBD2. This CDR3 is built from 19 residues. Losses at the gene ends were 8 bases for V and 5 bases for J; bases not matched to a gene: 19. The V gene's germline CDR1 is SNHLY and CDR2 FYNNEI. The CDR3 DNA reads TGTGCCAGCGTCATAGCGGGAGGGCTCCGAGGGGCGAGTACCGGGGAGCTGTTTTTT. Translated, it gives CASVIAGGLRGASTGELFF. The variable domain in full, with the rest retrieved from reference TRBV2 and TRBJ2-2, is EPEVTQTPSHQVTQMGQEVILRCVPISNHLYFYWYRQILGQKVEFLVSFYNNEISEKSEIFDDQFSVERPDGSNFTLKIRSTKLEDSAMYFCASVIAGGLRGASTGELFFGEGSRLTVL.

V is TRBV6-5 and J is TRBJ1-1; D ambiguous. V was trimmed by 10 bases and J by 3 bases, leaving 9 bases between them. CDR1 and CDR2 from the germline V gene are MNHEY and SVGAGI. CDR3 length: 11 amino acids. CDR3 residues: CATERDTEAFF. Here the CDR3 DNA reads TGTGCCACCGAGCGGGACACTGAAGCTTTCTTT.

The J gene is TRBJ1-1, the V gene TRBV19; D not resolved. Germline assignment: CDR1 LNHDA and CDR2 SQIVND (reference sequence). This CDR3 has 15 residues. The V end was cut by 3 bases, the J end by 0 bases, with 11 bases between. CDR3 sequence (DNA): TGTGCCAGTAGTATGAGGGTGGGGATGAACACTGAAGCTTTCTTT. Residues: CASSMRVGMNTEAFF.

This chain connects TRBV4-3 to TRBJ2-7; D gene ambiguous. CDR1 is LGHNA, CDR2 YSLEER, per germline. This CDR3 spans 16 amino acids. With 0 bases removed from V and 7 bases from J, the gap between germline ends came to 19 bases. The chain's CDR3 is CASSQDALTPTGEQYF. In nucleotides, the CDR3 is TGCGCCAGCAGCCAAGATGCTCTCACTCCTACCGGGGAGCAGTACTTC.

The J gene is TRBJ1-4, the V gene TRBV5-1, with no clear D. Germline V gives CDR1 SGHRS, CDR2 YFSETQ. The CDR3 length is 15 residues. Trimming took off 2 bases at V and 3 bases at J, with 11 bases between the two ends. The CDR3 nucleotides are TGCGCCAGCAGCTTTGGCGGGAACCCTAATGAAAAACTGTTTTTT. This translates into CASSFGGNPNEKLFF.

CDR3 nucleotide sequence: TGTGCCAGTAGCCCAGGAGGATGGGGTAAGGACACCGGGGAGCTGTTTTTT. Its translation: CASSPGGWGKDTGELFF. This chain links TRBV19 with TRBJ2-2; possibly TRBD2 for D (5 bases). Germline assignment: CDR1 LNHDA and CDR2 SQIVND (reference sequence). V dropped 6 bases and J dropped 3 bases, with 20 bases sitting between them. The CDR3 loop spans 17 amino acids.

The rearrangement links TRBV9 to TRBJ2-7, with TRBD2 matching 7 bases. CDR3 size: 15 residues. Germline CDR1 reads SGDLS; CDR2 reads YYNGEE. Germline trimming cut 0 bases from V and 6 bases from J; bases unmatched to any gene: 9. The CDR3 DNA follows: TGTGCCAGCAGCGTAGGAGGAGCGGGGACGGCCGAGCAGTACTTC. It specifies CASSVGGAGTAEQYF.

The gene calls are TRBV10-2 and TRBJ1-2; 9 nucleotides line up with TRBD1. The CDR3 is 15 residues long. The germline CDR1 and CDR2 sequences are WSHSY and SAAADI. V trimming: 3 bases; J trimming: 2 bases; junction bases outside the gene matches: 4. The chain's CDR3 is CASSDHRGRNYGYTF. Written as DNA, the CDR3 is TGCGCCAGCAGTGACCACAGGGGGCGGAACTATGGCTACACCTTC.

In this sample, this clone turned up once. V usage is TRBV18 and J usage is TRBJ2-7, with 9 bases identical to TRBD2. Germline V CDR1 and CDR2: KGHSH, LQKENI. The CDR3 covers 15 residues. The ends lost 1 base at V and 2 bases at J; junction bases unmatched: 3. The CDR3 DNA sequence: TGTGCCAGCTCACCACGAGCGGGAGGCGCCTACGAGCAGTACTTC. Its translation: CASSPRAGGAYEQYF.

The chain is built from TRBV24-1 and TRBJ2-5, with TRBD1 matching over 9 bases. The CDR3 has 14 residues. Germline lookup yields CDR1 KGHDR and CDR2 SFDVKD. The J segment lost 5 bases and the V segment lost 9 bases, leaving 9 bases of the junction unmatched. Here the CDR3 reads CATVGQGPGETQYF. Written as DNA, the CDR3 is TGTGCCACCGTCGGACAGGGGCCGGGGGAGACCCAGTACTTC.

The chain carries TRBV5-4 and TRBJ2-7; TRBD1 might be the D (5 bases). CDR1 is SGHNT and CDR2 is YYREEE in the germline V gene (reference sequence). With 3 bases removed from V and 1 base from J, the gap between germline ends came to 11 bases. CDR3 size: 14 residues. The CDR3 nucleotides are TGTGCCAGCAGCTGGAAGGGGCGATCCTACGAGCAGTACTTC. Residues: CASSWKGRSYEQYF.

The CDR3 is CATRETGAGEAFF. CDR3 coding DNA: TGTGCCACCAGAGAGACAGGGGCGGGTGAAGCTTTCTTT. The chain couples TRBV24-1 to TRBJ1-1; 8 nucleotides agree with TRBD1. Germline-derived CDR1 and CDR2 are KGHDR and SFDVKD. The CDR3 has 13 amino acids. Trimming took 7 bases from V and 7 from J; bases not matched to a gene: 7.

The V gene is TRBV19, the J gene TRBJ2-5, with TRBD2 identical over 7 bases. This CDR3 comprises 16 residues. V lost 2 bases, J lost 2 bases, and 8 bases stayed unmatched. CDR1 and CDR2 from the germline V gene are LNHDA and SQIVND (reference sequence). This chain's CDR3 is CASSITGRGEQETQYF. CDR3 bases: TGTGCCAGTAGTATAACGGGACGGGGGGAACAAGAGACCCAGTACTTC.

The chain recombines TRBV29-1 with TRBJ2-2, with D possibly TRBD2 on 7 matching bases. This CDR3 spans 13 amino acids. V dropped 7 bases and J dropped 7 bases, with 16 bases sitting between them. Germline V gives CDR1 SQVTM, CDR2 ANQGSEA. The CDR3 DNA is TGCAGCGCTACGCCGGGGGGCGGCGGGGAGCTGTTTTTT. It translates to CSATPGGGGELFF.

This clone was seen a few times. The V call is TRBV7-2, the J call TRBJ2-1; TRBD2 might be the D (6 bases). CDR3 length equals 13 residues. V dropped 4 bases and J dropped 10 bases, with 14 bases sitting between them. Germline CDR1 and CDR2: SGHTA and FQGNSA. CDR3 sequence reads: CASSSGRGMEQFF. Here the CDR3 DNA reads TGTGCCAGCAGCTCCGGACGGGGGATGGAGCAGTTCTTC.

This clone occurred a few times. V and J are TRBV4-3 and TRBJ1-5, with 8 bases identical to TRBD1. The germline V gene has CDR1 LGHNA and CDR2 YSLEER. The CDR3 is 15 residues long. With V trimmed by 0 bases and J by 6 bases, 4 bases remained unmatched. The DNA for the CDR3 is TGCGCCAGCAGCCAAGAAGCAGGGGGCTTTCAGCCCCAGCATTTT. It yields the protein CASSQEAGGFQPQHF.

The chain recombines TRBV4-2 with TRBJ2-1, with D tentatively TRBD1 (5 bases). The CDR3 is 15 amino acids. Trimming removed 1 base from V and 6 bases from J, with 13 bases in between. Per the germline V gene, CDR1 is LGHNA and CDR2 is YNFKEQ. CDR3 amino acids: CASSQVPAGPNEQFF. CDR3 bases: TGTGCCAGCAGCCAAGTCCCGGCAGGGCCCAATGAGCAGTTCTTC.

This clone was seen once. The chain couples TRBV12-5 to TRBJ2-2; perhaps TRBD2 as D (5 bases). This CDR3 contains 18 residues. Germline lookup yields CDR1 LGHNT and CDR2 FRNRAP. V was shortened by 1 base and J by 4 bases, with 19 bases between the two germline ends. Here the CDR3 reads CASGLAPKLAIGTGELFF. CDR3 coding DNA: TGTGCTAGTGGTTTGGCGCCCAAGCTAGCCATTGGCACCGGGGAGCTGTTTTTT.

CDR3 DNA sequence: TGTGCCACCAGTGATAGGGAACGTAAGACGGGGTATGGCTACACCTTC. Its translation: CATSDRERKTGYGYTF. The chain carries TRBV24-1 and TRBJ1-2; D gene uncertain. Germline lookup yields CDR1 KGHDR and CDR2 SFDVKD. The CDR3 is 16 amino acids. The germline V and J ends were trimmed by 3 bases and 5 bases, with 18 bases remaining between them.

The CDR3 here is CAWSVNSRGNQPQHF. In DNA form, the CDR3 reads TGTGCCTGGAGTGTCAACTCTCGGGGGAATCAGCCCCAGCATTTT. The gene calls are TRBV30 and TRBJ1-5, with D perhaps TRBD1 (5 bases). V lost 0 bases, J lost 4 bases, and 13 bases lay in between. Per the germline V gene, CDR1 is GTSNPN and CDR2 is SVGIG (reference sequence). The CDR3 totals 15 residues. Looking up the rest from reference TRBV30 and TRBJ1-5 gives the full variable domain: SQTIHQWPATLVQPVGSPLSLECTVEGTSNPNLYWYRQAAGRGLQLLFYSVGIGQISSEVPQNLSASRPQDRQFILSSKKLLLSDSGFYLCAWSVNSRGNQPQHFGDGTRLSIL.

The genes are TRBV19 and TRBJ2-3, with 8 bases matching TRBD2. CDR1 is LNHDA and CDR2 is SQIVND in the germline V gene (reference sequence). This CDR3 is built from 16 residues. Unmatched junction bases numbered 13, after V lost 5 bases and J lost 6 bases. CDR3 amino acids: CASSPLSGVLGDTQYF. CDR3 DNA: TGTGCCAGTAGTCCACTTAGCGGGGTCTTAGGGGATACGCAGTATTTT.